The clone carrying this T cell receptor (beta chain) has a count of ten or more. Its antigen remains unknown. Clinical symptoms, serum thyroxine and TRAb, thyroid ultrasound and orbital computed tomography together formed the diagnostic basis. This sample was taken from a study of T cells in Graves' hyperthyroidism and ophthalmopathy. General study points: The model predicted ophthalmopathy a median roughly six months before onset. Ophthalmopathy and stable hyperthyroidism were told apart by a 13 V-J model.

The CDR3 runs 15 residues. Germline V CDR1 and CDR2: SGDLS, YYNGEE. V lost 2 bases, J lost 0 bases, and 10 bases lay in between. Using RNA transcripts as the source, TCR beta CDR3 regions were amplified. The TCR CDR3 first-round RT-PCR relied on the HTBI primer set. TCRdb recomputed calls from the multiplex PCR reads with MiXCR, one row per CDR3 protein. The table lists around 520,000 distinct CDR3 sequences, 14% of them singletons. The chain is built from TRBV9 and TRBJ2-3; no reliable D call. Sample: blood. This sequence originates from a woman in her thirties or forties with Graves' hyperthyroidism. In DNA, the CDR3 is TGTGCCAGCAGCGTCAACGGGCAGAGCACAGATACGCAGTATTTT. This gives the protein CASSVNGQSTDTQYF.